The T cell receptor (beta chain) under discussion was sequenced for a study of T cell responses to AZD1222 COVID-19 vaccine. Study-wide results and caveats: Two AZD1222 administrations were followed by greater Spike-specific TCR breadth and depth.

Sequencing used immunoSEQ multiplex PCR; TCRdb keeps in-frame clones, though not all of them. Of about 120,000 clones listed, roughly 87% are singletons. Germline V gives CDR1 SEHNR, CDR2 FQNEAQ (reference sequence). After removal of 1 base from V and 8 bases from J, the junction contained 5 bases not matched to a gene. The CDR3 has 15 amino acids. Points on this clone: What it binds is not known.

The sequence was collected from an adult who received the AZD1222 COVID-19 vaccine. The chain joins TRBV7-9 to TRBJ1-6, with 7 bases fitting TRBD1. This material consisted of peripheral blood, taken 28 days after the second AZD1222 dose. CDR3 residues: CASSLGQGDDSPLHF. The CDR3, as DNA: TGTGCCAGCAGCTTAGGACAGGGTGATGATTCACCCCTCCACTTT.